Sequencing of this TCR beta chain was carried out in a study of T cell changes during pregnancy in multiple sclerosis. Trimming took off 0 bases at V and 0 bases at J, with 12 bases between the two ends. There are 16 residues in the CDR3. The germline V gene encodes CDR1 MNHNS and CDR2 SASEGT. The repertoire was sequenced with immunoSEQ multiplex PCR; TCRdb's copy has only in-frame clones and lacks some. Of around 50,000 clones listed, 85% to 90% are singletons. The input for sequencing was CD8+ T cells from peripheral blood mononuclear cells, taken in the second trimester of pregnancy. The clonotype originates from a female donor with multiple sclerosis, enrolled in a pregnancy study. The chain employs TRBV6-1 and TRBJ2-7, with D perhaps TRBD1 (6 bases). CDR3 coding DNA: TGTGCCAGCAGTGAAGCGAGGGGGACATACTCCTACGAGCAGTACTTC. Translating it yields CASSEARGTYSYEQYF.